This T cell receptor (beta chain) originates from a study of OX40 agonist ivuxolimab in advanced cancers. In regard to this clone: What it binds is unknown.

Prior autoimmune disease or systemic immunosuppression barred patients. Study-level findings and limits: CD8+ T cells averaged more expanded clones than CD4+.

The method was immunoSEQ multiplex PCR; TCRdb's version includes in-frame clones alone and lacks a portion of them. This sample has about 14,000 clones; 55% to 75% occur once, and the top ten carry roughly 36%. Trimming pared 4 bases from V and 0 bases from J, leaving 15 bases between. Germline CDR1 and CDR2: SGHAT and FQDESV (reference sequence). The CDR3 length is 16 residues. This clonotype was sampled from an adult with an advanced solid tumor such as melanoma, head and neck, liver or kidney cancer. The V and J genes are TRBV11-1 and TRBJ1-1; D not resolved. Sequenced material: CD4+ or CD8+ T cells sorted from blood, taken in a trial of the OX40 agonist ivuxolimab. CDR3 region: CASSSTRTGMNTEAFF. The CDR3 DNA sequence: TGTGCCAGCAGCTCGACCCGGACGGGAATGAACACTGAAGCTTTCTTT.